The 27 T cell receptor beta chains reported below all come from one sample, sequenced in a study of cytomegalovirus exposure and HLA in healthy donors. Primers: 60 Vbeta forward and 13 Jbeta reverse. Measured with immunoSEQ multiplex PCR; TCRdb has only the in-frame clones, and not every one. The top ten hold about 3% of the sample, which has 150,000 or so clones, 76% seen once. Material for sequencing was PBMCs. The receptors derive from a male donor in good health and CMV-seronegative.

The chain combines TRBV6-1 with TRBJ1-3, with TRBD1 matching over 9 bases. Germline V gene lookup returns CDR1 MNHNS and CDR2 SASEGT. V shed 10 bases, J shed 4 bases, and the junction held 5 bases outside the gene matches. The CDR3 is 13 amino acids. The chain's CDR3 is CAISGTGGNTIYF. For the CDR3, the DNA is TGTGCCATTTCCGGGACAGGGGGAAACACCATATATTTT.

V and J are TRBV5-4 and TRBJ2-6; 7 bases line up with TRBD2. V lost 0 bases, J lost 13 bases, and 4 bases stayed unmatched. Germline CDR1 is SGHNT and CDR2 is YYREEE (reference sequence). The CDR3 spans 13 residues. The DNA for the CDR3 is TGTGCCAGCAGCTTGGAACTGGGAGGGGTCCTGACTTTC. As protein: CASSLELGGVLTF.

About this clone: Relative to the germline gene, one junction end is altered; a read error may explain this. CDR3 region: CASSAEGLAGGQEMF. The CDR3 region has the DNA TGTGCCAGCAGTGCAGAAGGACTAGCGGGAGGACAAGAGATGTTC. J is TRBJ2-7 and V is TRBV28, with TRBD2 identical over 14 bases. The CDR3 loop spans 15 amino acids. The germline gives CDR1 MDHEN, CDR2 SYDVKM.

This clone was observed a handful of times. J is TRBJ2-1 and V is TRBV6-4, with 7 bases lining up with TRBD2. CDR1 and CDR2 from the germline V gene are MRHNA and SNTAGT. The CDR3 sequence is 13 residues long. J gave up 5 bases and V 4 bases, and 2 bases lay outside the gene matches. CDR3 protein: CASSAGTNNEQFF. CDR3 DNA: TGTGCCAGCAGTGCCGGGACTAACAATGAGCAGTTCTTC.

The gene calls are TRBV4-3 and TRBJ2-6, with D tentatively TRBD1 (6 bases). CDR3 length: 17 amino acids. CDR1 and CDR2 (germline): LGHNA, YSLEER. V gave up 0 bases and J gave up 0 bases, with 9 bases separating them. The CDR3 reads CASSQDIRGSGANVLTF. Written as DNA, the CDR3 is TGCGCCAGCAGCCAAGACATCAGGGGCTCTGGGGCCAACGTCCTGACTTTC.

The chain has TRBV30 and TRBJ1-2, with 8 positions matching TRBD1. The CDR3 runs 14 residues. The germline gives CDR1 GTSNPN, CDR2 SVGIG (reference sequence). V lost 5 bases and J lost 4; bases outside the gene matches: 9. DNA of the CDR3: TGTGCCTGGGGGGGGACAGGCGCCCGCTATGGCTACACCTTC. Translated: CAWGGTGARYGYTF.

DNA of the CDR3: TGTGCCAGCAGCTTACCGTTAGAGACCCAGTACTTC. This translates into CASSLPLETQYF. This sequence joins TRBV7-6 and TRBJ2-5; D uncertain. Germline assignment: CDR1 SGHVS and CDR2 FNYEAQ. The ends were cut back, 2 bases at V and 4 bases at J, with 5 bases in the middle. The CDR3 spans 12 residues.

The chain recombines TRBV13 with TRBJ1-5; no reliable D call. Deletions cut 4 bases from V and 6 bases from J, with 13 bases between. This CDR3 contains 14 residues. The germline CDR1 and CDR2 sequences are PRHDT and FYEKMQ (reference sequence). CDR3 DNA sequence: TGTGCCAGCAGCTCCCACGGGAGGTTTCAGCCCCAGCATTTT. Translating gives CASSSHGRFQPQHF.

This clone occurred once. The chain carries TRBV27 and TRBJ2-7, with TRBD1 as a possible D gene (6 bases). CDR1 and CDR2 (germline): MNHEY, SMNVEV (reference sequence). The V end lost 4 bases, the J end lost 4 bases, and 11 bases lay between the germline ends. This CDR3 has 13 amino acids. CDR3 bases: TGTGCCAGCAGTTGGGGGCAGGGGTACGAGCAGTACTTC. Residues: CASSWGQGYEQYF.

V gene TRBV4-1 combines with J gene TRBJ2-5; TRBD2 is a possible D gene (6 bases). In germline, CDR1 is MGHRA, CDR2 YSYEKL. This CDR3 spans 16 amino acids. V lost 1 base, J lost 1 base, and 13 bases lay in between. CDR3 sequence: CASSQAGGDAQETQYF. The CDR3 DNA reads TGCGCCAGCAGCCAAGCCGGAGGGGATGCCCAAGAGACCCAGTACTTC.

Turning to this clone: At one boundary the junction diverges from the germline segment, which might be a read error. The chain is built from TRBV19 and TRBJ2-6; TRBD1 matches at 10 bases. Germline V gene data show CDR1 as LNHDA and CDR2 as SQIVND (reference sequence). The CDR3 is 17 amino acids. The CDR3 here is CASSTSGTGAGANGLTF. The CDR3 nucleotides read TGTGCCAGTAGTACCTCCGGGACAGGGGCCGGGGCCAACGGCCTGACTTTC.

The chain is built from TRBV19 and TRBJ1-5; D ambiguous. Between the trimmed V and J ends, which lost 10 bases and 3 bases, there was a span of 19 bases. Germline V gene lookup returns CDR1 LNHDA and CDR2 SQIVND (reference sequence). The CDR3 has 15 amino acids. The DNA for the CDR3 is TGTGCCACTAGGAGTGGCGGTTTTACCAATCAGCCCCAGCATTTT. Translation gives CATRSGGFTNQPQHF. Full variable domain (outside the CDR3, taken from reference TRBV19 and TRBJ1-5): DGGITQSPKYLFRKEGQNVTLSCEQNLNHDAMYWYRQDPGQGLRLIYYSQIVNDFQKGDIAEGYSVSREKKESFPLTVTSAQKNPTAFYLCATRSGGFTNQPQHFGDGTRLSIL.

The chain carries TRBV5-8 and TRBJ2-1; 8 bases agree with TRBD1. CDR3 length equals 16 residues. In germline, CDR1 is SGHTS, CDR2 YDEGEE. The J segment lost 7 bases and the V segment lost 4 bases, leaving 13 bases of the junction unmatched. The CDR3 DNA reads as TGTGCCAGCAGCACAGGGGGGAGGCCTCTAGGTAATGAGCAGTTCTTC. It codes for CASSTGGRPLGNEQFF.

About this clone: This sample includes further DNA sequences coding for the same CDR3. The chain employs TRBV4-3 and TRBJ2-2; D uncertain. Germline V gene lookup returns CDR1 LGHNA and CDR2 YSLEER. Deletions cut 0 bases from V and 6 bases from J, with 17 bases between. CDR3 length: 17 amino acids. This CDR3 reads CASSQESTAFGSGELFF. The DNA of the CDR3 is TGCGCCAGCAGCCAAGAGTCAACAGCTTTCGGCTCCGGGGAGCTGTTTTTT.

This clone was observed a few times. This chain connects TRBV4-3 to TRBJ2-7; tentative D call: TRBD2 (6 bases). CDR1 and CDR2 (germline): LGHNA, YSLEER. Trimming stripped 1 base from V and 3 bases from J, with 25 bases between. The CDR3 runs 19 residues. The CDR3 DNA reads as TGCGCCAGCAGCCAAGGTGTTAGGTGGAGGGAAGGACCAGACTACGAGCAGTACTTC. Protein product: CASSQGVRWREGPDYEQYF.

The rearrangement joins TRBV5-4 to TRBJ2-5; a weak D match, TRBD1 (7 bases). CDR1 SGHNT and CDR2 YYREEE come from the germline V gene (reference sequence). This CDR3 is built from 14 residues. Trimming stripped 0 bases from V and 5 bases from J, with 11 bases between. Written as DNA, the CDR3 is TGTGCCAGCAGCTTGGAACAGGGGAGGGAGACCCAGTACTTC. Its translation is CASSLEQGRETQYF.

The chain uses TRBV28 and TRBJ1-1; 8 positions match TRBD1. CDR3 length: 13 residues. With 6 bases clipped from V and 4 bases from J, the junction kept 4 bases outside the gene matches. Germline loops: CDR1 MDHEN, CDR2 SYDVKM. Here the CDR3 reads CASSSTGGTEAFF. CDR3 DNA sequence: TGTGCCAGCAGCTCTACAGGGGGCACTGAAGCTTTCTTT.

This chain uses TRBV29-1 with TRBJ2-2; 9 bases fit TRBD2. J gave up 6 bases and V 4 bases, and 6 bases lay outside the gene matches. This CDR3 comprises 14 residues. Germline CDR1 SQVTM, CDR2 ANQGSEA. For the CDR3, the DNA is TGCAGCGTTGTACCCGGGACTAGCCCCGGGGAGCTGTTTTTT. It encodes CSVVPGTSPGELFF.

The V and J genes are TRBV10-2 and TRBJ2-7; tentatively, D is TRBD1 (5 bases). There are 13 residues in the CDR3. The V and J ends lost 7 bases and 0 bases respectively, with 10 bases between them. The germline CDR1 and CDR2 sequences are WSHSY and SAAADI. CDR3 coding DNA: TGCGCCAGCAAGCAGGGAACCTCCTACGAGCAGTACTTC. Its translation: CASKQGTSYEQYF.

The chain recombines TRBV9 with TRBJ1-1; perhaps TRBD1 as D (6 bases). The V gene's germline CDR1 is SGDLS and CDR2 YYNGEE. CDR3 length: 13 residues. The germline V and J ends were trimmed by 4 bases and 4 bases, with 11 bases remaining between them. Written as DNA, the CDR3 is TGTGCCAGCAGCTACACAGGGAGCACTGAAGCTTTCTTT. It codes for CASSYTGSTEAFF.

The chain employs TRBV19 and TRBJ2-6; 12 bases fit TRBD2. With V trimmed by 7 bases and J by 0 bases, 7 bases remained unmatched. This CDR3 region has 18 residues. CDR1 and CDR2 from the germline V gene are LNHDA and SQIVND (reference sequence). CDR3 nucleotides: TGTGCCAGTACCTTACTAGCGGGGGGCCTCTCTGGGGCCAACGTCCTGACTTTC. Amino acids: CASTLLAGGLSGANVLTF.

V gene TRBV4-2 combines with J gene TRBJ2-5, with 8 nucleotides matching TRBD2. The CDR3 sequence is 16 residues long. Per germline, CDR1 LGHNA and CDR2 YNFKEQ. V lost 0 bases and J lost 0; bases outside the gene matches: 3. The CDR3 region is CASSQDGGGYQETQYF. The CDR3 nucleotides are TGTGCCAGCAGCCAAGACGGGGGGGGTTACCAAGAGACCCAGTACTTC.

This clone was seen just once. For the CDR3, the DNA is TGTGCCAGCAGTTACGACCGGGACAGGGGTAGAGGCTACACCTTC. This translates into CASSYDRDRGRGYTF. The chain joins TRBV6-5 to TRBJ1-2, with 10 positions matching TRBD1. The CDR3 has 15 amino acids. CDR1 is MNHEY and CDR2 is SVGAGI in the germline V gene. With 2 bases clipped from V and 8 bases from J, the junction kept 8 bases outside the gene matches.

This chain links TRBV5-1 with TRBJ2-5; tentative D call: TRBD2 (5 bases). CDR3 size: 14 residues. Germline values: CDR1 SGHRS, CDR2 YFSETQ. The germline V and J ends were trimmed by 0 bases and 5 bases, with 11 bases remaining between them. Here the CDR3 reads CASSLVTGEETQYF. The CDR3 bases are TGCGCCAGCAGCTTGGTAACCGGGGAGGAGACCCAGTACTTC.

This clone was observed a few times. This sequence joins TRBV2 and TRBJ1-5, with a weak D call TRBD1 (6 bases). Germline-derived CDR1 and CDR2 are SNHLY and FYNNEI. The ends were cut back, 6 bases at V and 2 bases at J, with 14 bases in the middle. The CDR3 runs to 15 residues. As DNA, the CDR3 is TGTGCCAGCAGCCTGGACAGATCGGGCAATCAGCCCCAGCATTTT. It is translated as CASSLDRSGNQPQHF.

This clone was seen a few times. The J gene is TRBJ1-1, the V gene TRBV18; TRBD1 might be the D (6 bases). This CDR3 spans 13 amino acids. V was cut by 5 bases and J by 2 bases, with 9 bases left in between. Germline CDR1 and CDR2: KGHSH and LQKENI. CDR3 protein: CASSGQSNTEAFF. The DNA for the CDR3 is TGTGCCAGCTCAGGACAGTCTAACACTGAAGCTTTCTTT.

Only a few counts were recorded for this clone. Germline and junction disagree at one end, which may indicate a read error. This chain joins TRBV7-9 and TRBJ1-1; no firm D call. The germline V gene encodes CDR1 SEHNR and CDR2 FQNEAQ (reference sequence). The CDR3 extends over 14 amino acids. This CDR3 is CSSSWSTSYTEAFF. CDR3 DNA: TGTTCCAGCAGCTGGAGTACCTCGTACACTGAAGCTTTCTTT.